This T cell receptor (beta chain) came from a study of blood T cell repertoires in COVID-19. There are 16 residues in the CDR3. Deletions cut 2 bases from V and 1 base from J, with 15 bases between. Germline V gene sequence: CDR1 SEHNR, CDR2 FQNEAQ (reference sequence). Assay: immunoSEQ multiplex PCR; the TCRdb copy retains only in-frame clones and omits some. Here the sample spans approximately 200,000 clones, 85% to 90% being singletons. The rearrangement uses TRBV7-9 and TRBJ2-7, with D perhaps matching TRBD1 (6 bases). The sequence was collected from a man aged 25-40 years who had recovered from COVID-19. Sequencing was carried out using PBMCs or T cells enriched from blood (not recorded which). CDR3 protein: CASSLMVGRGSYEQYF. CDR3 DNA sequence: TGTGCCAGCAGCTTAATGGTGGGAAGGGGGTCCTACGAGCAGTACTTC.